One T cell receptor beta chain is described in this entry. What it binds is unknown. Treatment of the sample: oral pan-JAK inhibitor, 5-10 mg twice daily. The authors extracted RNA and reverse transcribed it into cDNA as the sequencing template. Measured with immunoSEQ multiplex PCR; TCRdb has only the in-frame clones, and not every one. The top ten hold over 10% of the sample, which has about 190,000 clones, roughly 61% seen once. The record originates from a study of CD8+ T cells in alopecia areata. Study context: Patients in the treated group were given tofacitinib by mouth, 5 to 10 mg twice a day. General study points: Clonality in lesional scalp, especially alopecia totalis/universalis, exceeded that of normal scalp.

Trimming took 1 base from V and 0 from J; bases not matched to a gene: 3. This CDR3 comprises 17 residues. The specimen was CD8+ T cells sorted from blood, collected at week 24, from a patient treated with tofacitinib. This receptor was obtained from a human donor with alopecia areata. The chain links TRBV23-1 to TRBJ1-6; 7 bases fit TRBD1. TRBV23-1 is classed as an ORF, of uncertain function. Here the CDR3 reads CASSQWDRSSYNSPLHF. The CDR3 DNA is TGCGCCAGCAGTCAATGGGACAGAAGCTCCTATAATTCACCCCTCCACTTT.